The rows below give T cell receptor beta chains drawn from one sample of a study of post-analysis software for immune sequencing data. TCRdb re-analysed the PCR reads in MiXCR, keeping a single row per CDR3 protein. The data show around 440,000 distinct CDR3 sequences, approximately 45% seen once. Material for sequencing was blood. The source is a girl aged 5 to 17 with multiple sclerosis. CDR3s include the opening cysteine and the closing phenylalanine or tryptophan. D genes are given only for firm matches. Clone size is stated in some rows and not others, as once, few, many or a class when expanded.

TRBV4-1	NA	TRBJ2-1	few	CASSQAPISYNEQFF	TGCGCCAGCAGCCAAGCACCAATCTCCTACAATGAGCAGTTCTTC
TRBV7-9	NA	TRBJ1-2	few	CASSLVEGYGYTF	TGTGCCAGCAGCTTAGTTGAGGGCTATGGCTACACCTTC
TRBV12-3/TRBV12-4	NA	TRBJ2-1	few	CASSFPGDNEQFF	TGTGCCAGCAGTTTCCCCGGGGACAATGAGCAGTTCTTC
TRBV18	TRBD2	TRBJ2-5	NA	CASSPRSSGRTETQYF	TGTGCCAGCTCACCGAGGTCTAGCGGGAGGACGGAGACCCAGTACTTC
TRBV10-3	NA	TRBJ1-5	NA	CAISEAREQPQHF	TGTGCCATCAGTGAAGCCAGGGAGCAGCCCCAGCATTTT
TRBV7-2	NA	TRBJ2-1	NA	CASSSQGSYEQFF	TGTGCCAGCAGCTCACAGGGTAGCTATGAGCAGTTCTTC
TRBV3-1	NA	TRBJ2-4	few	CASSQGVAKNIQYF	TGTGCCAGCAGCCAAGGCGTAGCCAAAAACATTCAGTACTTC
TRBV6-1	NA	TRBJ2-7	NA	CASSELVYEQYF	TGTGCCAGCAGTGAATTGGTCTACGAGCAGTACTTC
TRBV5-1	TRBD1	TRBJ1-1	NA	CASSFSSRGGMNTEAFF	TGCGCCAGCAGCTTCTCATCCAGGGGGGGAATGAACACTGAAGCTTTCTTT
TRBV3-1	NA	TRBJ1-2	once	CASSQPTSLGSHTF	TGTGCCAGCAGCCAACCTACCTCTCTCGGGTCCCACACCTTC
TRBV11-2	NA	TRBJ2-7	NA	CASSLDTLRAYEQYF	TGTGCCAGCAGCTTAGATACCTTACGCGCCTACGAGCAGTACTTC
TRBV7-9	NA	TRBJ1-3	NA	CASSGDGPRNTIYF	TGTGCCAGCAGCGGCGACGGTCCCCGAAACACCATATATTTT
TRBV9	NA	TRBJ2-7	NA	CASSPTPAWEQYF	TGTGCCAGCAGCCCCACCCCGGCTTGGGAGCAGTACTTC
TRBV7-7	TRBD2	TRBJ2-5	NA	CASSLAASGGYQETQYF	TGTGCTAGCAGCTTAGCGGCTAGCGGGGGGTACCAAGAGACCCAGTACTTC
TRBV20-1	TRBD1	TRBJ2-1	few	CSARDMSGQGTYNEQFF	TGCAGTGCTAGAGATATGTCGGGACAGGGTACCTACAATGAGCAGTTCTTC